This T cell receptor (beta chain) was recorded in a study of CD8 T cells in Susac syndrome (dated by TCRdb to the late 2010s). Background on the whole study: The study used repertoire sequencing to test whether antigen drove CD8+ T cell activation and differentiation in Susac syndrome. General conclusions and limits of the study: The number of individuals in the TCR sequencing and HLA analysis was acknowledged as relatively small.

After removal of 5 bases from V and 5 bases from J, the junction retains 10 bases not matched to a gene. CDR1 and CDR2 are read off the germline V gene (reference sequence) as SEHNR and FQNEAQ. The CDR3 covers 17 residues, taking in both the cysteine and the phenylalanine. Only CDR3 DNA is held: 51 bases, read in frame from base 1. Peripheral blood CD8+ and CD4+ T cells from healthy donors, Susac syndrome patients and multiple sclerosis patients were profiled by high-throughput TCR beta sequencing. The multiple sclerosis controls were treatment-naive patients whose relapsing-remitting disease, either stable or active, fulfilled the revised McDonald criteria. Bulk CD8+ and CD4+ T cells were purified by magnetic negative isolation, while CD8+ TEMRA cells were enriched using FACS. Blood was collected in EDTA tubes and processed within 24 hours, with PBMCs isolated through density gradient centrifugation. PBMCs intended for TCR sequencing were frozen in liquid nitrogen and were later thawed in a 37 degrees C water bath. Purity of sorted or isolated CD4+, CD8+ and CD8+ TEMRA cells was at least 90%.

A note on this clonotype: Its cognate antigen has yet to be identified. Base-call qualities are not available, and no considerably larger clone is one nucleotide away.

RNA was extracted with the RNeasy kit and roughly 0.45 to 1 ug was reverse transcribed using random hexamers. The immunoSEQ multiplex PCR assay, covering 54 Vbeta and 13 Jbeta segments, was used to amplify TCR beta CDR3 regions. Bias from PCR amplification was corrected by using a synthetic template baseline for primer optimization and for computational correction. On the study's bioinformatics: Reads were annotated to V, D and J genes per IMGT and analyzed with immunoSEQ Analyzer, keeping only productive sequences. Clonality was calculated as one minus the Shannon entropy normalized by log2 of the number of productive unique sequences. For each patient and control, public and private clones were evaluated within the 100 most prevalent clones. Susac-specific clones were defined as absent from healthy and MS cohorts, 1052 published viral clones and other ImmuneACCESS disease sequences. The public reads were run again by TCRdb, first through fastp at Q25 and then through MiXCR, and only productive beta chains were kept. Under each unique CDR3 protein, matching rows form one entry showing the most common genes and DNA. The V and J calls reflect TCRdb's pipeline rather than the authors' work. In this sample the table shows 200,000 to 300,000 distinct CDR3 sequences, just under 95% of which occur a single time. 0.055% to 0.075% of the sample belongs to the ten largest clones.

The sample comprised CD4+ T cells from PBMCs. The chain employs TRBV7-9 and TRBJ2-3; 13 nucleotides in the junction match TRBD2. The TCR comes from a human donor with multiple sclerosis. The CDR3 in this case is CASSAPGLAGAVDTQYF. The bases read TGTGCCAGCAGCGCCCCCGGACTAGCGGGAGCGGTAGATACGCAGTATTTT.